Sequencing of this T cell receptor beta chain was carried out in a study of T cells in Graves' hyperthyroidism and ophthalmopathy. Overall study: Peripheral blood was obtained at initial diagnosis, preceding any treatment.

This clonotype was detected once. As yet, its antigen is unknown. Study-wide points: Stable hyperthyroidism was told apart from ophthalmopathy by a model built on 13 V-J features.

The investigators amplified TCR beta CDR3 regions from RNA transcripts. Primed by the HTBI set, a first-round RT-PCR was run on the TCR CDR3. TCRdb reanalysed the multiplex PCR reads using MiXCR and keeps one entry per CDR3 protein. The sample has a few hundred thousand distinct CDR3 sequences, about 15% seen once. The CDR3 spans 16 residues. Germline CDR1 is SGHTA and CDR2 is FQGTGA. Losses at the gene ends were 2 bases for V and 5 bases for J; bases not matched to a gene: 8. Sequencing input: blood. This receptor was identified in a woman younger than 30 with Graves' hyperthyroidism that later progressed to Graves' ophthalmopathy. The rearrangement uses TRBV7-3 and TRBJ2-1; 8 nucleotides agree with TRBD2. The chain's CDR3 is CASSLVAGGPNNEQFF. The DNA of the CDR3 is TGTGCCAGCAGCTTAGTGGCGGGAGGCCCCAACAATGAGCAGTTCTTC.